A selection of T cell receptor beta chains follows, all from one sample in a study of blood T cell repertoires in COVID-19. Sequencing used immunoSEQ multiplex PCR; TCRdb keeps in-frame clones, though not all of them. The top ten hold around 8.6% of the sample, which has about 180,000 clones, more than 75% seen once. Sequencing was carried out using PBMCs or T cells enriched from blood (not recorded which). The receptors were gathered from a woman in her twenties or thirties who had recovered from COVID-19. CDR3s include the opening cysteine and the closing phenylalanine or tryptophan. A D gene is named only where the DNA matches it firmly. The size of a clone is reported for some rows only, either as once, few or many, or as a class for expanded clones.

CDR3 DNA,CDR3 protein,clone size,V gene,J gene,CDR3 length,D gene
TGCGCCAGCAGCCAAGACTGGGGCCTGAACACCGGGGAGCTGTTTTTT,CASSQDWGLNTGELFF,.,TRBV4-1,TRBJ2-2,16,.
TGTGCCAGCAGCTTAGTCTGGACGGGAGGGACCTACGAGCAGTACTTC,CASSLVWTGGTYEQYF,.,TRBV7-8,TRBJ2-7,16,TRBD2
TGTGCCAGCAGCTACGGTCATGTAACGTACGGTCAAGAGACCCAGTACTTC,CASSYGHVTYGQETQYF,.,TRBV7-8,TRBJ2-5,17,.
TGTGCCAGCAGTGAATTGACAGGACCCCGGTCGGGGGAGCTGTTTTTT,CASSELTGPRSGELFF,.,TRBV28,TRBJ2-2,16,.
TGTGCCAGCAGTTCCCAGCCCGCGGGTAATGCTGGAAACACCATATATTTT,CASSSQPAGNAGNTIYF,once,TRBV27,TRBJ1-3,17,.
TGTGCCAGCAGCCGTACGACAGGAACTGGAAACACCATATATTTT,CASSRTTGTGNTIYF,.,TRBV28,TRBJ1-3,15,.
TGTGCCACTGCGGGGACTGCCGAAGCTTTCTTT,CATAGTAEAFF,.,TRBV25-1,TRBJ1-1,11,.
TGCGCCAGCAGGGAGAGGGGACAGTCTAATGAAAAACTGTTTTTT,CASRERGQSNEKLFF,once,TRBV5-1,TRBJ1-4,15,TRBD1
TGTGCCAGCAGCTTAGAAAAGAGCTCCTACAATGAGCAGTTCTTC,CASSLEKSSYNEQFF,.,TRBV11-1,TRBJ2-1,15,.
TGTGCCAGCAGCTTATCTAGACGAAATTCACCCCTCCACTTT,CASSLSRRNSPLHF,.,TRBV7-9,TRBJ1-6,14,.
TGTGCCAGCGAGGGTTCTAGCACAGATACGCAGTATTTT,CASEGSSTDTQYF,.,TRBV6-5,TRBJ2-3,13,.
TGTGCCAGCAGCGCCGACGGGGGTGGAGACATTCAGTACTTC,CASSADGGGDIQYF,.,TRBV2,TRBJ2-4,14,.
TGTGCCAGCAGCTTGGAGTGGCAGGCTCGAGGAAACACCATATATTTT,CASSLEWQARGNTIYF,.,TRBV5-5,TRBJ1-3,16,.
TGTGCCAGCAGCACGGGACTGGAGACCCAGTACTTC,CASSTGLETQYF,once,TRBV12-3/TRBV12-4,TRBJ2-5,12,.
TGTGCCAGCAGCCCCCAGGGAGGAAATGAGCAGTTCTTC,CASSPQGGNEQFF,.,TRBV6-5,TRBJ2-1,13,.
TGTGCCAGCAGTTTATGGGGCAGCAATCAGCCCCAGCATTTT,CASSLWGSNQPQHF,.,TRBV27,TRBJ1-5,14,.
TGCGCCAGCAGCTTGGCCGACAGGCTGAACACCGGGGAGCTGTTTTTT,CASSLADRLNTGELFF,.,TRBV5-1,TRBJ2-2,16,.
TGTGCTAGTGGTTTATACTGGGCCCGTAATCCCTTCGTAATCCCCCATTATAGCAATCAGCCCCAGCATTTT,CASGLYWARNPFVIPHYSNQPQHF,.,TRBV12-5,TRBJ1-5,24,.
TGTGCCAGCATGGCTCCTAATGAAAAACTGTTTTTT,CASMAPNEKLFF,.,TRBV6-6,TRBJ1-4,12,.
TGCGCCAGCAGCGAACAGGGAACTGGAAACACCATATATTTT,CASSEQGTGNTIYF,.,TRBV5-1,TRBJ1-3,14,.
TGCGCCAGAAGAGCCAGGGGGCTAGGCAATCAGCCCCAGCATTTT,CARRARGLGNQPQHF,.,TRBV23-1,TRBJ1-5,15,TRBD1
TGTGCCAGCAGGGAGGGGGCCGCCAACTATGGCTACACCTTC,CASREGAANYGYTF,.,TRBV6-5,TRBJ1-2,14,TRBD1
TGCAGCGTTGATTCAGGGATCCGTAATGGCTACACCTTC,CSVDSGIRNGYTF,few,TRBV29-1,TRBJ1-2,13,.
TGTGCCAGCAGCTTAGGGCCAGACTCCTACGAGCAGTACTTC,CASSLGPDSYEQYF,.,TRBV11-3,TRBJ2-7,14,.
TGTGCCAGCAGCACCTACTTCTCTAGCGGGAGACCCACCTACGAGCAGTACTTC,CASSTYFSSGRPTYEQYF,.,TRBV27,TRBJ2-7,18,TRBD2
TGTGCCAGCAGTTACCCAGATCTAGCGGGAAGGCAAGAGACCCAGTACTTC,CASSYPDLAGRQETQYF,.,TRBV6-2/TRBV6-3,TRBJ2-5,17,TRBD2
TGTGCCAGCAGCGTAGATAGCGCCAGCTCCTACAATGAGCAGTTCTTC,CASSVDSASSYNEQFF,once,TRBV9,TRBJ2-1,16,.
TGTGCCAGCAGCTTAGGGCGGGGCTCCTACAATGAGCAGTTCTTC,CASSLGRGSYNEQFF,.,TRBV7-2,TRBJ2-1,15,.
TGTGCCAGCAGCTTAGATAAGCGGGCCGGCTACACCTTC,CASSLDKRAGYTF,.,TRBV11-2,TRBJ1-2,13,.
TGTGCCAGCAGTTCACCCAAGGAGAGTTACTACGAGCAGTACTTC,CASSSPKESYYEQYF,few,TRBV28,TRBJ2-7,15,.
TGTGCCACCTCTGATGGGGGGAGGACAGATACGCAGTATTTT,CATSDGGRTDTQYF,.,TRBV19,TRBJ2-3,14,.
TGTGCCAGCAGCTTGCTCGCGACAGGGAACTATGGCTACACCTTC,CASSLLATGNYGYTF,.,TRBV5-4,TRBJ1-2,15,TRBD1
TGTGCCAGCGACCTTGGGACAGGGGGCGACGAGACCCAGTACTTC,CASDLGTGGDETQYF,.,TRBV28,TRBJ2-5,15,TRBD1
TGTGCCAGCACCCGTAGCGGGGGTTTTAACAATGAGCAGTTCTTC,CASTRSGGFNNEQFF,.,TRBV9,TRBJ2-1,15,TRBD2
TGTGCCAGCAGCTTGCAGCCACTAGCGGGAGGCCACAATGAGCAGTTCTTC,CASSLQPLAGGHNEQFF,.,TRBV5-4,TRBJ2-1,17,TRBD2
TGTGCCAGCTCGACTAGAGTAACAGATACGCAGTATTTT,CASSTRVTDTQYF,.,TRBV13,TRBJ2-3,13,.
TGTGCCAGCAGGCCCGGGACAGACTCCACTGAAGCTTTCTTT,CASRPGTDSTEAFF,.,TRBV5-6,TRBJ1-1,14,TRBD1
TGTGCCAGCAGACCGGGACAGGGGTACTACGAGCAGTACTTC,CASRPGQGYYEQYF,.,TRBV27,TRBJ2-7,14,TRBD1
TGCGCCAGCTACGACGTTAGCGGGAGTCGCGAGCAGTACTTC,CASYDVSGSREQYF,.,TRBV5-1,TRBJ2-7,14,TRBD2
TGTGCCAGCAGCCCCCTGGCTAGCGGGAGTCCCTCCTACGAGCAGTACTTC,CASSPLASGSPSYEQYF,once,TRBV7-9,TRBJ2-7,17,TRBD2
TGTGCCAGCAGCTACGAGTCCCTGCCCGATACGCAGTATTTT,CASSYESLPDTQYF,.,TRBV7-3,TRBJ2-3,14,.
TGTGCCAGCAGCCCGGGGGGAGATACGCAGTATTTT,CASSPGGDTQYF,.,TRBV3-1/TRBV3-2,TRBJ2-3,12,TRBD2
TGTGCCAGCAGCTTAGTCTCGACAGGCTATGGCTACACCTTC,CASSLVSTGYGYTF,.,TRBV7-2,TRBJ1-2,14,.
TGTGCCAGCAGTTTAGGGACAGGGGGCGGATACGAGCAGTACTTC,CASSLGTGGGYEQYF,.,TRBV27,TRBJ2-7,15,TRBD1
TGTGCCAGCAGCCGGGTGGGGGGATTGGGCTCCTACAATGAGCAGTTCTTC,CASSRVGGLGSYNEQFF,.,TRBV4-2,TRBJ2-1,17,.
TGTGCCAGCAGTTTACCTCCGACAGGGACTAGCGGGTTGAGAGATACGCAGTATTTT,CASSLPPTGTSGLRDTQYF,.,TRBV28,TRBJ2-3,19,TRBD2
TGTGCCTGGAGTTTGGACAGGGGTAGAACTGAAGCTTTCTTT,CAWSLDRGRTEAFF,.,TRBV30,TRBJ1-1,14,TRBD1
TGTGCCAGCAGCACAACAGGGGGCCAGTATGAGCAGTTCTTC,CASSTTGGQYEQFF,.,TRBV11-2,TRBJ2-1,14,TRBD1
TGTGCCAGCAGCTCCTTGACAGGGGGCTACACCTTC,CASSSLTGGYTF,.,TRBV11-1,TRBJ1-2,12,TRBD1
TGCGCCAGCAGGGGGCCGGGCTACGAGCAGTACTTC,CASRGPGYEQYF,.,TRBV10-2,TRBJ2-7,12,.
TGTGCCAGTGCTATGGGGGGGGTAGACTATGGCTACACCTTC,CASAMGGVDYGYTF,.,TRBV6-5,TRBJ1-2,14,.
TGTGCCAGCAGCTTAAGGGTTACGGGACAAGCCTACGAGCAGTACTTC,CASSLRVTGQAYEQYF,.,TRBV7-3,TRBJ2-7,16,.
TGTGCCAGCAGCTCGGGACAGAAGACAAACACCATATATTTT,CASSSGQKTNTIYF,.,TRBV7-9,TRBJ1-3,14,TRBD1
TGTGCCAGCAGTCGGTTTAGCGGGGATACGCAGTATTTT,CASSRFSGDTQYF,.,TRBV27,TRBJ2-3,13,TRBD2
TGTGCCAGCAGCTTGACTAGCGGGAGCGATGAGCAGTTCTTC,CASSLTSGSDEQFF,.,TRBV7-9,TRBJ2-1,14,TRBD2
TGTGCCAGCAGTTCTGTGGGGCGTTACTACACCTTC,CASSSVGRYYTF,.,TRBV28,TRBJ1-2,12,.
TGTGCCAGCAGTCCCCAAGTACAGGGCGGGTGGACCTACGAGCAGTACTTC,CASSPQVQGGWTYEQYF,.,TRBV3-1/TRBV3-2,TRBJ2-7,17,.